The 25 T cell receptor beta chains reported below all come from one sample, sequenced in a study of blood T cell repertoires in COVID-19. Only in-frame clones appear in the TCRdb table, and some are missing; sequencing was by immunoSEQ multiplex PCR. The sample lists roughly 43,000 clones; approximately 81% were seen once. The material sequenced was peripheral blood. These receptors were obtained from a woman between 65 and 79 years old with acute or convalescent COVID-19.

Of note for this clone: A read error may account for a junction end that differs from germline. The V call is TRBV7-7, the J call TRBJ2-7; D possibly corresponds to TRBD1 (5 bases). Germline V gene sequence: CDR1 SSHAT, CDR2 FNYEAQ (reference sequence). This CDR3 region has 15 residues. The CDR3, as DNA: TGTGCTAGCAGCTTATCTACAGGACCCTCCTACGAGCAGTACTTC. This sequence encodes CASSLSTGPSYEQYF.

V is TRBV5-4 and J is TRBJ1-3, with D possibly matching TRBD1 (5 bases). V lost 0 bases to trimming and J lost 0 bases, with 10 bases between them. The CDR3 is 16 amino acids. CDR1 and CDR2 from the germline V gene are SGHNT and YYREEE (reference sequence). The CDR3 sequence: CASSLDGASSGNTIYF. The CDR3 nucleotides read TGTGCCAGCAGCTTGGATGGGGCGAGCTCTGGAAACACCATATATTTT.

CDR3 sequence (DNA): TGTGCCAGCAGCTTAGGGGGACTAGCGGGATCCCAAGAGACCCAGTACTTC. This translates into CASSLGGLAGSQETQYF. The chain combines TRBV7-8 with TRBJ2-5; TRBD2 aligns across 13 bases. The CDR3 consists of 17 residues. Germline CDR1 is SGHVS and CDR2 is FQNEAQ. The V and J ends lost 1 base and 1 base, in that order; junction bases with no gene match: 3.

The chain recombines TRBV18 with TRBJ2-5; D is possibly TRBD2 (7 bases). There are 15 residues in the CDR3. Germline V CDR1 and CDR2: KGHSH, LQKENI. Between the trimmed V and J ends, which lost 2 bases and 10 bases, there was a span of 20 bases. CDR3 coding DNA: TGTGCCAGCTCACCAGAGACGGGGGCGCGGGGGAGCCAGTACTTC. This gives the protein CASSPETGARGSQYF.

This clone was found once. The chain employs TRBV5-1 and TRBJ1-5; a weak D match, TRBD1 (6 bases). CDR3 length: 15 amino acids. The V gene's germline CDR1 is SGHRS and CDR2 YFSETQ. Trimming pared 0 bases from V and 2 bases from J, leaving 9 bases between. CDR3 sequence (DNA): TGCGCCAGCAGCTTGGAGGGGGACGGCAATCAGCCCCAGCATTTT. It specifies CASSLEGDGNQPQHF.

This rearrangement joins TRBV18 to TRBJ2-5; 10 bases agree with TRBD2. CDR3 length: 18 amino acids. J lost 0 bases, V lost 3 bases, and 10 bases had no gene match. CDR1 is KGHSH, CDR2 LQKENI, per germline. The CDR3: CASSPRPSGSTNQETQYF. CDR3 coding DNA: TGTGCCAGCTCACCTCGCCCTAGCGGGAGCACTAACCAAGAGACCCAGTACTTC.

The rearrangement links TRBV10-1 to TRBJ2-2, with 9 bases that match TRBD1. The CDR3 has 15 amino acids. From germline, CDR1 is WNHNN and CDR2 SYGVQD (reference sequence). V was pared by 6 bases and J by 6 bases, with 8 bases of the junction left unmatched. The CDR3 DNA sequence: TGCGCCAGCAGCCCACCGGGACAGGGTGCCGGGGAGCTGTTTTTT. Translated: CASSPPGQGAGELFF.

J is TRBJ2-7 and V is TRBV24-1; 9 bases map to TRBD1. Germline CDR1 KGHDR, CDR2 SFDVKD. Germline trimming cut 3 bases from V and 6 bases from J; bases unmatched to any gene: 8. The CDR3 spans 15 residues. CDR3 sequence: CATSDPGQGNTEQYF. The CDR3 DNA reads as TGTGCCACCAGTGATCCGGGACAGGGCAACACCGAGCAGTACTTC.

A word on this clone: One junction end disagrees with the germline gene, perhaps due to a read error. The chain joins TRBV5-1 to TRBJ2-1, with TRBD2 as a possible D gene (5 bases). The CDR3 has 15 amino acids. CDR1 is SGHRS and CDR2 is YFSETQ in the germline V gene. The CDR3 nucleotides read TGCGCCAGCAGCTTGGTAGGGAATAGCGCCGATGAGGAGTTCTTC. Residues: CASSLVGNSADEEFF.

The chain is built from TRBV9 and TRBJ2-1, with D perhaps matching TRBD2 (7 bases). The V and J ends lost 3 bases and 9 bases respectively, with 25 bases between them. Per germline, CDR1 SGDLS and CDR2 YYNGEE. The CDR3 has 17 residues. CDR3 amino acids: CASSARLEPRRGGEQFF. The CDR3 nucleotides are TGTGCCAGCAGCGCCCGACTAGAGCCCCGTAGGGGGGGTGAGCAGTTCTTC.

The chain carries TRBV6-1 and TRBJ2-5; 8 positions agree with TRBD2. The V gene end was trimmed by 0 bases and the J gene end by 4 bases; junction bases not matched to a gene: 4. This CDR3 is 15 amino acids long. Germline lookup yields CDR1 MNHNS and CDR2 SASEGT. The CDR3 region is CASSEAAGGRETQYF. The CDR3 DNA follows: TGTGCCAGCAGTGAAGCGGCGGGGGGCCGAGAGACCCAGTACTTC.

This rearrangement joins TRBV28 to TRBJ2-3, with TRBD2 matching 8 bases. The trim removed 6 bases at V and 4 bases at J, leaving 6 bases unmatched. The CDR3 covers 14 residues. Germline V gives CDR1 MDHEN, CDR2 SYDVKM. Here the CDR3 reads CASSRRGGADTQYF. The CDR3 DNA reads TGTGCCAGCAGCCGACGGGGGGGGGCAGATACGCAGTATTTT.

This chain uses TRBV2 with TRBJ1-1; D is unresolved. With 5 bases removed from V and 0 bases from J, the gap between germline ends came to 19 bases. Germline assignment: CDR1 SNHLY and CDR2 FYNNEI. This CDR3 region has 17 residues. Here the CDR3 reads CASSLLRFGVMNTEAFF. In DNA form, the CDR3 reads TGTGCCAGCAGTCTTTTACGGTTCGGGGTGATGAACACTGAAGCTTTCTTT.

A single count supports this clone. V is TRBV5-1 and J is TRBJ2-7, with D possibly matching TRBD1 (6 bases). The V and J ends lost 5 bases and 4 bases respectively, with 10 bases between them. This CDR3 is 12 amino acids long. Germline-derived CDR1 and CDR2 are SGHRS and YFSETQ. The CDR3 loop is CASSSTGYEQYF. In nucleotides, the CDR3 is TGCGCCAGCAGTTCTACAGGGTACGAGCAGTACTTC.

This clone was observed a single time. The J gene is TRBJ2-7, the V gene TRBV3-1 (or the pseudogene TRBV3-2); TRBD2 matches 9 bases. The trim removed 4 bases at V and 4 bases at J, leaving 11 bases unmatched. The CDR3 extends over 16 amino acids. Per the germline V gene, CDR1 is LGHDT and CDR2 is YNNKEL (reference sequence). CDR3 loop: CASSRWLAGVAYEQYF. CDR3 sequence (DNA): TGTGCCAGCAGCCGCTGGTTAGCGGGAGTAGCGTACGAGCAGTACTTC.

The V gene is TRBV28, the J gene TRBJ2-7; perhaps TRBD1 as D (5 bases). Germline V gene data show CDR1 as MDHEN and CDR2 as SYDVKM. This CDR3 region has 14 residues. V was trimmed by 5 bases and J by 3 bases, leaving 14 bases between them. This CDR3 is CASSPGQSLYEQYF. The CDR3, as DNA: TGTGCCAGCAGTCCCGGACAAAGCCTCTACGAGCAGTACTTC.

The chain links TRBV19 to TRBJ2-3; D is unresolved. This CDR3 spans 13 amino acids. Deletions cut 7 bases from V and 2 bases from J, with 10 bases between. Germline CDR1 reads LNHDA; CDR2 reads SQIVND (reference sequence). The CDR3 coding sequence is TGTGCCAGTACCCGAGAAGCCACAGATACGCAGTATTTT. Protein sequence: CASTREATDTQYF.

The chain is built from TRBV30 and TRBJ1-2; 10 nucleotides match TRBD1. Trimming removed 3 bases from V and 2 bases from J; junction bases left unmatched: 6. The germline V gene has CDR1 GTSNPN and CDR2 SVGIG (reference sequence). The CDR3 loop spans 15 amino acids. The DNA of the CDR3 is TGTGCCTGGAGCCTGACGGGACAGGGGAACTATGGCTACACCTTC. Translation: CAWSLTGQGNYGYTF.

V gene TRBV18 combines with J gene TRBJ2-6, with unresolved D. The V gene's germline CDR1 is KGHSH and CDR2 LQKENI. This CDR3 spans 16 amino acids. Trimming stripped 4 bases from V and 2 bases from J, with 12 bases between. The CDR3 is CASSLTSQAGANVLTF. The CDR3 DNA sequence: TGTGCCAGCTCACTCACAAGCCAGGCTGGGGCCAACGTCCTGACTTTC.

This CDR3 reads CASSSASGRREQYF. DNA of the CDR3: TGTGCCAGCAGTTCGGCTAGCGGGAGGCGCGAGCAGTACTTC. The chain has TRBV6-6 and TRBJ2-7, with TRBD2 matching over 11 bases. CDR3 length: 14 residues. Trimming at V came to 4 bases and at J to 6 bases, leaving 5 bases not matched to a gene. CDR1 MNHNY and CDR2 SVGAGI come from the germline V gene (reference sequence).

The genes are TRBV20-1 and TRBJ2-7; 8 positions agree with TRBD2. V was pared by 3 bases and J by 3 bases, with 4 bases of the junction left unmatched. Germline V CDR1 and CDR2: DFQATT, SNEGSKA (reference sequence). This CDR3 spans 13 amino acids. The CDR3 DNA reads TGCAGTGCTAGTACTAGCGGAATCTACGAGCAGTACTTC. It codes for CSASTSGIYEQYF.

The chain employs TRBV19 and TRBJ1-5; D uncertain. Trimming left V 5 bases short and J 2 bases short, with 22 bases between. The CDR3 runs 18 residues. CDR1 LNHDA and CDR2 SQIVND come from the germline V gene (reference sequence). CDR3 sequence: CASSLVQSSPVGNQPQHF. Here the CDR3 DNA reads TGTGCCAGTAGTCTGGTACAGTCCTCTCCAGTTGGCAATCAGCCCCAGCATTTT.

The chain couples TRBV4-1 to TRBJ1-4; TRBD1 agrees at 7 bases. With 5 bases clipped from V and 7 bases from J, the junction kept 7 bases outside the gene matches. This CDR3 is built from 14 residues. The germline V gene has CDR1 MGHRA and CDR2 YSYEKL. CDR3 residues: CASSMRQGGEKLFF. Written as DNA, the CDR3 is TGCGCCAGCAGCATGCGACAGGGTGGTGAAAAACTGTTTTTT.

V gene TRBV4-3 combines with J gene TRBJ1-1, with D maybe TRBD1 (6 bases). Germline CDR1 LGHNA, CDR2 YSLEER. CDR3 length: 15 residues. The V gene lost 0 bases and the J gene lost 7 bases, with 15 bases spanning the gap. The CDR3 DNA reads as TGCGCCAGCAGCCAAGATATAACCGGGGGGCGTGAAGCTTTCTTT. This sequence encodes CASSQDITGGREAFF.

This clone was observed once. Other DNA variants within this sample encode the same CDR3. The chain joins TRBV6-2 or TRBV6-3 to TRBJ1-2, with a possible D match to TRBD1 (6 bases). Trimming took off 0 bases at V and 4 bases at J, with 9 bases between the two ends. CDR3 size: 14 residues. Germline V gene sequence: CDR1 MNHEY, CDR2 SVGEGT. The CDR3 loop reads CASSYSGQTYGYTF. Written as DNA, the CDR3 is TGTGCCAGCAGTTACTCCGGACAGACCTATGGCTACACCTTC.